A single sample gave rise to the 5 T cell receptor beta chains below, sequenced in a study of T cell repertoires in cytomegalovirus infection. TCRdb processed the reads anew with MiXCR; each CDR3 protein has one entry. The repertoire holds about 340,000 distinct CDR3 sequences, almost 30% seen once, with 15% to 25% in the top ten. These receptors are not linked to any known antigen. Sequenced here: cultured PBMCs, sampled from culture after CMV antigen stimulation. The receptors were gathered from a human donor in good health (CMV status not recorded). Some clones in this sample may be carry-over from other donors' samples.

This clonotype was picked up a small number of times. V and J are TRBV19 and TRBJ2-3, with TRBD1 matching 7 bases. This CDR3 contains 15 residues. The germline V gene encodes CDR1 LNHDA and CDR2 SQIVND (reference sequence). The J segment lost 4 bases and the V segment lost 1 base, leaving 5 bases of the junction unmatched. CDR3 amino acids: CASSIGQGGSDTQYF. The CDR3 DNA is TGTGCCAGTAGTATAGGACAGGGTGGCTCAGATACGCAGTATTTT.

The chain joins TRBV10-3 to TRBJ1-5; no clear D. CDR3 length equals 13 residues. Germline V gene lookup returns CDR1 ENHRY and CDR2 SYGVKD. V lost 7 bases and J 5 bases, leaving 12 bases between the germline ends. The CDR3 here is CAITDTADQPQHF. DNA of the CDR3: TGTGCCATCACTGACACGGCCGATCAGCCCCAGCATTTT.

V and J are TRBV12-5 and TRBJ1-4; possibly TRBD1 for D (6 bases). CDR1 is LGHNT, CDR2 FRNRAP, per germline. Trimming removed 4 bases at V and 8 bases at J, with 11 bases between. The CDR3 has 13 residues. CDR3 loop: CASGSQGREKLFF. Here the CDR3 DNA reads TGTGCTAGTGGTTCTCAGGGGCGGGAAAAACTGTTTTTT.

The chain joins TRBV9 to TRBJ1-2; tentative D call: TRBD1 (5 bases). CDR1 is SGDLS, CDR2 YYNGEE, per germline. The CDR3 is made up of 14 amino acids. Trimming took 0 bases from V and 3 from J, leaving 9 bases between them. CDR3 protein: CASSVDGTYYGYTF. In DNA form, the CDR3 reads TGTGCCAGCAGCGTAGACGGGACTTACTATGGCTACACCTTC.

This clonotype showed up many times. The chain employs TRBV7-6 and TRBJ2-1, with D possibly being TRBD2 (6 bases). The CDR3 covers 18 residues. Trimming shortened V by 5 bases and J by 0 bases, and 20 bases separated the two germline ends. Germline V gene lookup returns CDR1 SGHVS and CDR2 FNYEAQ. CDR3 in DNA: TGTGCCAGCAGCCAGCGGGTCTACCCTTACAGCTCCTACAATGAGCAGTTCTTC. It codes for CASSQRVYPYSSYNEQFF.